The source of this TCR beta chain is a study of T cells after somatic rescue of genetic block (dated by TCRdb to 2018 to 2021). About the investigation overall: What the study looked at was long-term robustness, specifically in a T-cell system that came about through somatic rescue of a genetic block in T-cell development.

Libraries were prepared through the immunoSEQ multiplex PCR assay. TCRdb carries this immuneACCESS record with in-frame sequences only. Its versions omit some clonotypes, under half of them owing to an unresolved V gene in the studies checked, with the rest unexplained. This sample is represented by 9,500 to 10,000 clones; about 67% of them were singletons. The top ten clones comprise about 20% of the sample. Worth noting for this clone: There is no known antigen for this receptor. No qualities accompany the bases; no much larger clone lies one base away.

CDR1 and CDR2 were assigned from the germline V gene (reference sequence) as MNHEY and SMNVEV. Between the V and J ends, shortened by 3 bases and 3 bases respectively, the junction contains 15 bases. Its CDR3 holds 16 amino acids, cysteine through phenylalanine. The read is trimmed to its CDR3 DNA, 48 bases read in frame from base 1. The source material was peripheral blood mononuclear cells (PBMCs). The chain joins TRBV27 to TRBJ1-5; no D gene can be assigned with confidence. The TCR sequence derives from a boy aged 5-17 years. The CDR3 protein: CASSFSFTPPNQPQHF. The sequenced DNA: TGTGCCAGCAGTTTCTCCTTTACACCACCCAATCAGCCCCAGCATTTT.